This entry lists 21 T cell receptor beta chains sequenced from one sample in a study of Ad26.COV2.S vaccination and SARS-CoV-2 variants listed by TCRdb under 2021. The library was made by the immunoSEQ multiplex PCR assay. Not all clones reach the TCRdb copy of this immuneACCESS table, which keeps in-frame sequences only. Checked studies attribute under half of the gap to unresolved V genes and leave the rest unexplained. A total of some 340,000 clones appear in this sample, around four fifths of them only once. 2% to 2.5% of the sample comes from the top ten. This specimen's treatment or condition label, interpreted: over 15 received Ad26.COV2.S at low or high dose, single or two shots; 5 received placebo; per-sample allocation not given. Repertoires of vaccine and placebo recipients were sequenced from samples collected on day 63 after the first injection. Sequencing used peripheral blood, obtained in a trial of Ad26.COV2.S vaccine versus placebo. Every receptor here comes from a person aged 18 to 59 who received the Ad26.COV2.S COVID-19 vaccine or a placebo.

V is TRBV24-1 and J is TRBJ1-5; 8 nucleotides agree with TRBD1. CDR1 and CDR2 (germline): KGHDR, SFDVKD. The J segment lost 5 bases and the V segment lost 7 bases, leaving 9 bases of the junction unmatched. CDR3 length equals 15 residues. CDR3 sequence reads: CATSERQGTDQPQHF. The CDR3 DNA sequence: TGTGCCACCAGCGAAAGACAGGGGACGGATCAGCCCCAGCATTTT.

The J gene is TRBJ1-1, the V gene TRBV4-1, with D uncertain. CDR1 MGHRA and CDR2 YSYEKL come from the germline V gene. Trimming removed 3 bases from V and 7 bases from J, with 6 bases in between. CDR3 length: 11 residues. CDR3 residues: CASSQAGEAFF. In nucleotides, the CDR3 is TGCGCCAGCAGCCAGGCCGGTGAAGCTTTCTTT.

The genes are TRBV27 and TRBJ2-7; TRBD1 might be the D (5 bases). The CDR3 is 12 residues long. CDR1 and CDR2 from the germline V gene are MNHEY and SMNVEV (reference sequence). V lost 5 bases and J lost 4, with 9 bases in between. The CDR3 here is CASSQRGYEQYF. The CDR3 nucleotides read TGTGCCAGCAGTCAAAGGGGTTACGAGCAGTACTTC.

CDR3 residues: CASSQPDRVIGYGYTF. CDR3 nucleotides: TGCGCCAGCAGCCAACCGGACAGGGTAATCGGTTATGGCTACACCTTC. The J gene is TRBJ1-2, the V gene TRBV4-1; 8 bases are a match to TRBD1. The CDR3 runs to 16 residues. Germline V gene sequence: CDR1 MGHRA, CDR2 YSYEKL. The ends lost 2 bases at V and 5 bases at J; junction bases unmatched: 10.

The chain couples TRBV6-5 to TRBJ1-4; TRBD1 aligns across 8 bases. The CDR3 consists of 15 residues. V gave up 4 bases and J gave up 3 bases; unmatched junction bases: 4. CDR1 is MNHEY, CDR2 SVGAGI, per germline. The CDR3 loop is CASSFQGASNEKLFF. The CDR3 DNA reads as TGTGCCAGCAGTTTCCAGGGGGCTTCTAATGAAAAACTGTTTTTT.

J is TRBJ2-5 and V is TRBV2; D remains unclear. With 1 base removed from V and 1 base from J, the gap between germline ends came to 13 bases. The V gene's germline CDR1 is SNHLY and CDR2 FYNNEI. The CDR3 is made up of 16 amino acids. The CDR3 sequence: CASSEGINWTQETQYF. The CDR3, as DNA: TGTGCCAGCAGTGAAGGGATTAACTGGACCCAAGAGACCCAGTACTTC.

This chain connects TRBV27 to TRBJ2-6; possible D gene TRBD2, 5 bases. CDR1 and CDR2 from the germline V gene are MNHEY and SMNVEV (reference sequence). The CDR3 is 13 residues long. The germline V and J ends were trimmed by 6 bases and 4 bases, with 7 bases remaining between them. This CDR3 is CASRTGGANVLTF. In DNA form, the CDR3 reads TGTGCCAGCAGAACGGGAGGGGCCAACGTCCTGACTTTC.

The CDR3 region is CATSDLGTYQPQHF. The CDR3 DNA is TGTGCCACCAGTGATTTAGGCACTTATCAGCCCCAGCATTTT. J is TRBJ1-5 and V is TRBV24-1; D remains ambiguous. In germline, CDR1 is KGHDR, CDR2 SFDVKD. The CDR3 spans 14 residues. Trimming cost V 1 base and J 5 bases, with 8 bases left between them.

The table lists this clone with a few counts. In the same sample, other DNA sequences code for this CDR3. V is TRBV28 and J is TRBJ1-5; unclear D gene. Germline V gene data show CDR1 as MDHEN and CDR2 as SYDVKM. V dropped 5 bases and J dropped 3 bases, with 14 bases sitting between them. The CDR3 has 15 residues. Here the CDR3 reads CASSPRGSLNQPQHF. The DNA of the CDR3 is TGTGCCAGCAGTCCTCGGGGTTCCCTCAATCAGCCCCAGCATTTT. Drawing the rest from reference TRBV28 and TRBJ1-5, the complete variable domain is DVKVTQSSRYLVKRTGEKVFLECVQDMDHENMFWYRQDPGLGLRLIYFSYDVKMKEKGDIPEGYSVSREKKERFSLILESASTNQTSMYLCASSPRGSLNQPQHFGDGTRLSIL.

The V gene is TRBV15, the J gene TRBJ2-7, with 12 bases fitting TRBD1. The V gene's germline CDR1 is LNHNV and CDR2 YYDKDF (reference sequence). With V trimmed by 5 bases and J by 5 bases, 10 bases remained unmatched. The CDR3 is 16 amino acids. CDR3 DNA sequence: TGTGCCACCAGCCGCGGGAGGGACAGGGGGCTTGACGAGCAGTACTTC. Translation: CATSRGRDRGLDEQYF.

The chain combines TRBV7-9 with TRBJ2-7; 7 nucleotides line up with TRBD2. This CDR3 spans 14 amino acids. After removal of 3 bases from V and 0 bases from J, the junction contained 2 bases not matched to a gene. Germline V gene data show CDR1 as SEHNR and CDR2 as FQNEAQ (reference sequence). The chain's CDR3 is CASSLGGTSYEQYF. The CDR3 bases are TGTGCCAGCAGCTTGGGGGGGACCTCCTACGAGCAGTACTTC. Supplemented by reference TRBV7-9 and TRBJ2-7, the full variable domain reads DTGVSQNPRHKITKRGQNVTFRCDPISEHNRLYWYRQTLGQGPEFLTYFQNEAQLEKSRLLSDRFSAERPKGSFSTLEIQRTEQGDSAMYLCASSLGGTSYEQYFGPGTRLTVT.

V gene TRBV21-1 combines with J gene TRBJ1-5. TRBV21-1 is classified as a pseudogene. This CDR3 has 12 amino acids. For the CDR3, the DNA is TGTGCCATTACGTCGCCAAATCAGCCCCAGCATTTT. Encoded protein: CAITSPNQPQHF.

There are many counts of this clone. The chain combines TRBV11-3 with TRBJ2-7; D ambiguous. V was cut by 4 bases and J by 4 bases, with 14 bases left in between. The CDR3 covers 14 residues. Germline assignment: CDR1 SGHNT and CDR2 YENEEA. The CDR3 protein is CASSSIPRAYEQYF. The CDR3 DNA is TGTGCCAGCAGCTCAATACCCCGTGCTTACGAGCAGTACTTC.

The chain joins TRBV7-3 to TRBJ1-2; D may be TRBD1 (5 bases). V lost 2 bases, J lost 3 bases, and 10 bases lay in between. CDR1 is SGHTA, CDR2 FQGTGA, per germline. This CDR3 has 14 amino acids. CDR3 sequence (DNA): TGTGCCAGCAGCTTATCAGGGCGTGACTATGGCTACACCTTC. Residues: CASSLSGRDYGYTF.

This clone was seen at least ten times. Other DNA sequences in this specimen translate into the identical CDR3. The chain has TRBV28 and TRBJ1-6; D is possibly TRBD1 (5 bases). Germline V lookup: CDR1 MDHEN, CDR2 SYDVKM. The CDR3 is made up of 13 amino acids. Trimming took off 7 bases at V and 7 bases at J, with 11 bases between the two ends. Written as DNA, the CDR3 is TGTGCCAGCACCCTGTCAGGGAATTCACCCCTCCACTTT. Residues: CASTLSGNSPLHF.

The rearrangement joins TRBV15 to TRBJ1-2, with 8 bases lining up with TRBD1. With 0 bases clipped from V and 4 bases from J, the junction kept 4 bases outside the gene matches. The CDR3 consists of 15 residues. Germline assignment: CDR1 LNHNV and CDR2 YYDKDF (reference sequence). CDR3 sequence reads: CATSREVDRAYGYTF. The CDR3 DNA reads TGTGCCACCAGCAGAGAGGTGGACAGGGCCTATGGCTACACCTTC. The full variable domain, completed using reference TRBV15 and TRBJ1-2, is DAMVIQNPRYQVTQFGKPVTLSCSQTLNHNVMYWYQQKSSQAPKLLFHYYDKDFNNEADTPDNFQSRRPNTSFCFLDIRSPGLGDTAMYLCATSREVDRAYGYTFGSGTRLTVV.

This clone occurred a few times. The CDR3 DNA sequence: TGTGCCACCGGGACACTCAATCAGCCCCAGCATTTT. Translation gives CATGTLNQPQHF. This chain links TRBV28 with TRBJ1-5, with D possibly matching TRBD1 (6 bases). Germline assignment: CDR1 MDHEN and CDR2 SYDVKM. V shed 10 bases and J shed 3 bases, with 10 bases lying between them. This CDR3 is 12 amino acids long. Full variable domain (rest looked up from reference TRBV28 and TRBJ1-5): DVKVTQSSRYLVKRTGEKVFLECVQDMDHENMFWYRQDPGLGLRLIYFSYDVKMKEKGDIPEGYSVSREKKERFSLILESASTNQTSMYLCATGTLNQPQHFGDGTRLSIL.

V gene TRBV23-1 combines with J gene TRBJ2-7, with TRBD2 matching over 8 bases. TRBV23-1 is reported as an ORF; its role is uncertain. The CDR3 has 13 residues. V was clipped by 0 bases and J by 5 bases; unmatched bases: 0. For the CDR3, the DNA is TGCGCCAGCAGTCAATCGCGGGGGGACGAGCAGTACTTC. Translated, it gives CASSQSRGDEQYF.

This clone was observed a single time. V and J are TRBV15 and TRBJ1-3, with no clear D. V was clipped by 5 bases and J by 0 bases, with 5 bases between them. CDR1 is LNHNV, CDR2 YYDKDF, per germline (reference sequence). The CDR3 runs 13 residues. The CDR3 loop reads CATSGVSGNTIYF. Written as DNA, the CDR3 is TGTGCCACCAGCGGGGTCTCTGGAAACACCATATATTTT.

As DNA, the CDR3 is TGTGCCAGCAGGCAGGACTCTGGAAACACCATATATTTT. Amino acid sequence: CASRQDSGNTIYF. The chain couples TRBV2 to TRBJ1-3, with D uncertain. The germline V gene encodes CDR1 SNHLY and CDR2 FYNNEI. There are 13 residues in the CDR3. The germline V and J ends were trimmed by 6 bases and 0 bases, with 6 bases remaining between them.

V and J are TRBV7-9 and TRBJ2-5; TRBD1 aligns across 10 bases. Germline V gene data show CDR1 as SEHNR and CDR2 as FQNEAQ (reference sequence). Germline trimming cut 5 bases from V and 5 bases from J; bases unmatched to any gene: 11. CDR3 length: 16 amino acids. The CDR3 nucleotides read TGTGCCAGCAGCAAGCTTACGGGACAGGGGAGGGAGACCCAGTACTTC. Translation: CASSKLTGQGRETQYF.